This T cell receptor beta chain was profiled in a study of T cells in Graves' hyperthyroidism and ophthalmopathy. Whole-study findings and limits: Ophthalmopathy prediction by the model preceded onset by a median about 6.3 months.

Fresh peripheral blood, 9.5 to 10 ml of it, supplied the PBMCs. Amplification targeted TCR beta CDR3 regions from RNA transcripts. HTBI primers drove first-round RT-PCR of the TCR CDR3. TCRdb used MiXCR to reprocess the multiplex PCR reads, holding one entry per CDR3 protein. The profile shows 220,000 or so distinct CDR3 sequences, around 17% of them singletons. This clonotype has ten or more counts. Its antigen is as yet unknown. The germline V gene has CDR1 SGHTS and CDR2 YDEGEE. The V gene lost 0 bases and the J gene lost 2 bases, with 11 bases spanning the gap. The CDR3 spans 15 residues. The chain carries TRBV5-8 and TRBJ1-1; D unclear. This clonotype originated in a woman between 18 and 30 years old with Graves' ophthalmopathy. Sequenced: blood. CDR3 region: CASSLVLSQNTEAFF. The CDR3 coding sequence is TGTGCCAGCAGCTTGGTTCTCAGTCAAAACACTGAAGCTTTCTTT.